The text below deals with one TCR beta chain. Its target is not known. PCR involved 60 Vbeta and 13 Jbeta primers. The table came from immunoSEQ multiplex PCR; TCRdb's copy has only in-frame clones and leaves some out. Of about 140,000 clones listed, 65% to 90% are singletons. The data are from a study of cytomegalovirus exposure and HLA in healthy donors. On the study more broadly: Among several hundred genotyped donors, around 80% fell in the Caucasian-associated ancestry cluster. Study outcomes and limitations: The authors enumerated 150 to 200 TCR beta chains as linked to cytomegalovirus. What TCR beta sequences reportedly achieved was accurate prediction of HLA-A and HLA-B alleles in most subjects.

Donors were ostensibly healthy at sampling, although undocumented immune exposures were probable. Trimming pared 2 bases from V and 8 bases from J, leaving 15 bases between. The CDR3 is 14 amino acids. Per germline, CDR1 LGHNA and CDR2 YNFKEQ. The sequenced sample consisted of PBMCs. V and J are TRBV4-2 and TRBJ1-1; TRBD1 might be the D (5 bases). This clonotype originated in a female donor in good health and CMV-seronegative. In nucleotides, the CDR3 is TGTGCCAGCAGCCAAAACCCCCAGCAGGGCGAAGCTTTCTTT. Amino acid sequence: CASSQNPQQGEAFF.